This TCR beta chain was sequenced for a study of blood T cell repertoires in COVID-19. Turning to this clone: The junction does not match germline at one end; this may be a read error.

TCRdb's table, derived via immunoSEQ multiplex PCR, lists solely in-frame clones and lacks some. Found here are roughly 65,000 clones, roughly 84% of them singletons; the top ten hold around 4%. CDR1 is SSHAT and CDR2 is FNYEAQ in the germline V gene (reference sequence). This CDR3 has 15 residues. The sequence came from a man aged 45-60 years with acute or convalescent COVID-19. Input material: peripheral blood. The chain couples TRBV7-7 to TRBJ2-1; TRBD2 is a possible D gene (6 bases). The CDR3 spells CASSSAGSSYNEQFF. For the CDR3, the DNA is TGTGCTAGCAGCTCGGCGGGAAGCTCCTACAATGAGCAGTTCTTC.